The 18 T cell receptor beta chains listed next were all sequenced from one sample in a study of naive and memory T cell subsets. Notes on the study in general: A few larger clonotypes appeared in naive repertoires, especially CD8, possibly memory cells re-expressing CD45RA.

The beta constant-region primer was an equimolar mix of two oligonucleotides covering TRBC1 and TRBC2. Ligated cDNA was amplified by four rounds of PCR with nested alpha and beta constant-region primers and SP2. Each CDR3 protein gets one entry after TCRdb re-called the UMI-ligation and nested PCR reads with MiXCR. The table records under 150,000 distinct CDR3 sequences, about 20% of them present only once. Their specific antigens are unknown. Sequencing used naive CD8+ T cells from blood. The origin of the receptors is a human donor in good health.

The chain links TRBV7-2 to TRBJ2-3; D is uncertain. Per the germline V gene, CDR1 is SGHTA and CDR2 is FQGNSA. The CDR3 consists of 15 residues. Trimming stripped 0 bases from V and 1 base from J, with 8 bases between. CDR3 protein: CASSLAGSRTDTQYF. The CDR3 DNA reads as TGTGCCAGCAGCTTAGCAGGGTCCCGCACAGATACGCAGTATTTT.

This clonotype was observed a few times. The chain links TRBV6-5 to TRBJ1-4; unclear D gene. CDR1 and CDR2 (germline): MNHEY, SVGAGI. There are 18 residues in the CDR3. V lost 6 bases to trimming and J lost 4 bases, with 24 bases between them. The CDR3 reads CASSLLSHLTSLNEKLFF. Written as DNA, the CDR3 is TGTGCCAGCAGCCTACTCTCCCACCTGACAAGCCTTAATGAAAAACTGTTTTTT.

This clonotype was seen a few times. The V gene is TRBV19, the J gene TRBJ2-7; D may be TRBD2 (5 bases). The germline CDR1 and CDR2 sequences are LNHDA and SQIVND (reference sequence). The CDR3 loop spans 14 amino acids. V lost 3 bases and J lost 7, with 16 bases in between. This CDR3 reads CASSIPSHPGEQYF. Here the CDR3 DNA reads TGTGCCAGTAGTATCCCGAGCCATCCGGGGGAGCAGTACTTC.

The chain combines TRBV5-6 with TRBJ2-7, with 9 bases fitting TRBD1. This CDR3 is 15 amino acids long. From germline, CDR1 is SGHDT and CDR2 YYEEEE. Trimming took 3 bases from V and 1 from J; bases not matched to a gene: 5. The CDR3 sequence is CASSWGGTGSYEQYF. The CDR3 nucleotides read TGTGCCAGCAGCTGGGGGGGGACAGGGTCCTACGAGCAGTACTTC.

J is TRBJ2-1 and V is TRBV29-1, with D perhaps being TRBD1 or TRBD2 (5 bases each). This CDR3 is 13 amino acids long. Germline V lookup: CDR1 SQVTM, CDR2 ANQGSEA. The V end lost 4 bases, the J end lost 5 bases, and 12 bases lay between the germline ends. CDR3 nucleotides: TGCAGCGTTGCGGGTTGGGGACACAATGAGCAGTTCTTC. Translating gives CSVAGWGHNEQFF.

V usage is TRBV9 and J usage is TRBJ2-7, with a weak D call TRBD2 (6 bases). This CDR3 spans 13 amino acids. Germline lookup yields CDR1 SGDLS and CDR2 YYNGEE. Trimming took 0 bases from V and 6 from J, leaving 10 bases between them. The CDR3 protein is CASSVVGGSEQYF. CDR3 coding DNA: TGTGCCAGCAGCGTAGTGGGGGGATCCGAGCAGTACTTC.

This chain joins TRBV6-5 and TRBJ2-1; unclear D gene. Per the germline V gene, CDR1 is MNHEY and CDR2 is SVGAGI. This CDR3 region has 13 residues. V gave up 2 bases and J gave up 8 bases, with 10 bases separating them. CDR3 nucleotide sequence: TGTGCCAGCAGTTACCCAAGGTCCCATGAGCAGTTCTTC. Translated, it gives CASSYPRSHEQFF.

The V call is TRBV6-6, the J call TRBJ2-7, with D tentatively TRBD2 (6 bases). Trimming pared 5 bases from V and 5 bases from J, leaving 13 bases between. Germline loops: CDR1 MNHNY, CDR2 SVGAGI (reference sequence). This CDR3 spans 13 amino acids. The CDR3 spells CASSPGLSHEQYF. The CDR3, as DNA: TGTGCCAGCAGTCCTGGACTATCACACGAGCAGTACTTC.

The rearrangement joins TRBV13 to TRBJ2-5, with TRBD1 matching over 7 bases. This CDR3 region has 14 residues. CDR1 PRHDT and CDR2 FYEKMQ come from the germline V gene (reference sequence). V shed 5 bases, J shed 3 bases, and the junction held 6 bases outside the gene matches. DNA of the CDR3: TGTGCCAGCAGCGAATACACAGGGGAAGAGACCCAGTACTTC. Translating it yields CASSEYTGEETQYF. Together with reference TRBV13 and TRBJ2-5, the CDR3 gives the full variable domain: AAGVIQSPRHLIKEKRETATLKCYPIPRHDTVYWYQQGPGQDPQFLISFYEKMQSDKGSIPDRFSAQQFSDYHSELNMSSLELGDSALYFCASSEYTGEETQYFGPGTRLLVL.

CDR3 region: CASSSYREFYEQYF. CDR3 DNA sequence: TGTGCCAGCAGCTCTTACAGAGAATTCTACGAGCAGTACTTC. The chain links TRBV7-2 to TRBJ2-7; D is uncertain. CDR3 length: 14 residues. CDR1 and CDR2 from the germline V gene are SGHTA and FQGNSA. The V end was cut by 4 bases, the J end by 3 bases, with 13 bases between.

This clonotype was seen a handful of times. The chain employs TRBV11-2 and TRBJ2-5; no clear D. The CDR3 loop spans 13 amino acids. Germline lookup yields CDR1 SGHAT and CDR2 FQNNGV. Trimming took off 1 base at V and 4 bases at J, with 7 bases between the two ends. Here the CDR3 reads CASSLAARETQYF. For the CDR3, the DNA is TGTGCCAGCAGCTTAGCAGCACGAGAGACCCAGTACTTC.

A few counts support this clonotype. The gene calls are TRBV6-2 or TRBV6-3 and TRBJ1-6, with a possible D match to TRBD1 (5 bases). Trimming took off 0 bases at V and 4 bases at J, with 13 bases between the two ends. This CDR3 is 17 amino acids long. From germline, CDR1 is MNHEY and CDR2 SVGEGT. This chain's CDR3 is CASSYSPDKGYNSPLHF. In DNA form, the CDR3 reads TGTGCCAGCAGTTACTCCCCGGACAAGGGATATAATTCACCCCTCCACTTT.

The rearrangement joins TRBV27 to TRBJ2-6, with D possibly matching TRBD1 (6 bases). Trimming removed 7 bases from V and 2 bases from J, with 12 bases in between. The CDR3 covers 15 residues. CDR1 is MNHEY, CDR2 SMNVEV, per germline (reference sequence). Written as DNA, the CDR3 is TGTGCCAGCAAACTCCCAGGGGCTGGGGCCAACGTCCTGACTTTC. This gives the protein CASKLPGAGANVLTF.

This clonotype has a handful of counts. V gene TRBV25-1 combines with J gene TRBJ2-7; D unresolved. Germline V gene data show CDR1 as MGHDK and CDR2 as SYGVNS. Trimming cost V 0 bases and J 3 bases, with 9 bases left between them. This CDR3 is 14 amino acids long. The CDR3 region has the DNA TGTGCCAGCAGTGAATACCTCAAATTCTACGAGCAGTACTTC. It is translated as CASSEYLKFYEQYF.

CDR3 nucleotide sequence: TGTGCCAGCAGCCCCCCCGGGGGGCGAAGTCTCGAGCAGTACTTC. Protein: CASSPPGGRSLEQYF. The V and J genes are TRBV7-9 and TRBJ2-7, with D perhaps matching TRBD2 (7 bases). The V gene's germline CDR1 is SEHNR and CDR2 FQNEAQ (reference sequence). The V end lost 5 bases, the J end lost 6 bases, and 20 bases lay between the germline ends. This CDR3 spans 15 amino acids.

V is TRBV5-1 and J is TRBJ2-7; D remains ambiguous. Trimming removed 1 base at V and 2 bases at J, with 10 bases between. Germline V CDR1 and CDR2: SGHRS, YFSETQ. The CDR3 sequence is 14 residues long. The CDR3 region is CASSLSGPTYEQYF. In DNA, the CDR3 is TGCGCCAGCAGCTTGTCCGGGCCAACCTACGAGCAGTACTTC.

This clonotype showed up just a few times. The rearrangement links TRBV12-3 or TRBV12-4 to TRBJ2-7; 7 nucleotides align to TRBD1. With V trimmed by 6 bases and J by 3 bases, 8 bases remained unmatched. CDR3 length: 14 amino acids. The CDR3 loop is CASSSTGIVYEQYF. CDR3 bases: TGTGCCAGCAGCTCGACAGGGATCGTCTACGAGCAGTACTTC.

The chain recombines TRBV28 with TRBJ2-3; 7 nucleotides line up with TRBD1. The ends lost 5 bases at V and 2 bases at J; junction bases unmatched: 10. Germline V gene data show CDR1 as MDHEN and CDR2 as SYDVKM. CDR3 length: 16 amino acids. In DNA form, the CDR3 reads TGTGCCAGCAGTCCCCCAACAGGGGCCCCCACAGATACGCAGTATTTT. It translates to CASSPPTGAPTDTQYF.